The 20 T cell receptor beta chains in this list originate from one sample, sequenced in a study of blood T cell repertoires in COVID-19. Assay used: immunoSEQ multiplex PCR; TCRdb lists only in-frame clones, some missing. The sample shows nearly 400,000 clones, approximately 89% of them seen only once. The specimen was PBMCs or T cells enriched from blood (not recorded which). All receptors come from a woman in her twenties or thirties who had recovered from COVID-19.

The V call is TRBV6-5, the J call TRBJ1-6; D is unclear. Germline V gene sequence: CDR1 MNHEY, CDR2 SVGAGI. This CDR3 region has 15 residues. V shed 6 bases and J shed 0 bases, with 9 bases lying between them. As DNA, the CDR3 is TGTGCCAGCAGCCGAAAGAGCTCCTATAATTCACCCCTCCACTTT. Its protein is CASSRKSSYNSPLHF.

The J gene is TRBJ1-2, the V gene TRBV19, with 7 bases that match TRBD1. CDR3 length: 12 residues. J gave up 4 bases and V 7 bases, and 3 bases lay outside the gene matches. CDR1 and CDR2 from the germline V gene are LNHDA and SQIVND (reference sequence). CDR3 region: CASTTGFYGYTF. CDR3 bases: TGTGCCAGTACGACAGGGTTCTATGGCTACACCTTC. Drawing the rest from reference TRBV19 and TRBJ1-2, the complete variable domain is DGGITQSPKYLFRKEGQNVTLSCEQNLNHDAMYWYRQDPGQGLRLIYYSQIVNDFQKGDIAEGYSVSREKKESFPLTVTSAQKNPTAFYLCASTTGFYGYTFGSGTRLTVV.

In this sample, this clone turned up once. The chain recombines TRBV2 with TRBJ2-2; 8 bases are a match to TRBD2. V shed 5 bases and J 5 bases; nucleotides not matched to a gene: 7. The CDR3 is 15 amino acids. Germline values: CDR1 SNHLY, CDR2 FYNNEI. The CDR3 nucleotides read TGTGCCAGCAGTCCAGTCGGGAGGGCTACCGGGGAGCTGTTTTTT. It yields the protein CASSPVGRATGELFF.

This chain joins TRBV19 and TRBJ1-2; D not resolved. V lost 6 bases, J lost 4 bases, and 15 bases lay in between. Germline V CDR1 and CDR2: LNHDA, SQIVND (reference sequence). The CDR3 is 14 residues long. The CDR3 coding sequence is TGTGCCAGTAGCTCGGGAAATATCCCCTATGGCTACACCTTC. This codes for CASSSGNIPYGYTF.

The chain has TRBV27 and TRBJ1-5, with 7 nucleotides matching TRBD1. V lost 3 bases to trimming and J lost 6 bases; unmatched junction nucleotides: 5. The CDR3 has 14 residues. The germline V gene encodes CDR1 MNHEY and CDR2 SMNVEV (reference sequence). CDR3 in DNA: TGTGCCAGCAGTTTCTGGGCAGGGGGTCAGCCCCAGCATTTT. This codes for CASSFWAGGQPQHF.

The genes are TRBV9 and TRBJ1-4; tentatively, D is TRBD1 (6 bases). This CDR3 region has 14 residues. Trimming removed 5 bases from V and 3 bases from J, with 11 bases in between. The V gene's germline CDR1 is SGDLS and CDR2 YYNGEE. CDR3 residues: CASSKQGSNEKLFF. The CDR3 DNA reads as TGTGCCAGCAGTAAACAGGGTTCTAATGAAAAACTGTTTTTT.

The table lists this clone with a count of one. The rearrangement links TRBV5-1 to TRBJ2-3, with 7 bases identical to TRBD2. This CDR3 contains 15 residues. V lost 0 bases and J lost 5; bases outside the gene matches: 6. Germline CDR1 reads SGHRS; CDR2 reads YFSETQ. The CDR3 here is CASSLDGGGGDTQYF. The CDR3 DNA follows: TGCGCCAGCAGCTTGGATGGTGGGGGGGGAGATACGCAGTATTTT.

The gene calls are TRBV7-3 and TRBJ2-2; TRBD2 might be the D (5 bases). The V gene's germline CDR1 is SGHTA and CDR2 FQGTGA. Trimming shortened V by 5 bases and J by 5 bases, and 9 bases separated the two germline ends. This CDR3 spans 13 amino acids. The CDR3 sequence is CASSPLVTGELFF. As DNA, the CDR3 is TGTGCCAGCAGCCCACTAGTTACCGGGGAGCTGTTTTTT.

To note about this clone: Sequence at one end of the junction differs from germline and may be a read error. The chain recombines TRBV7-7 with TRBJ1-6; the D is unclear. In germline, CDR1 is SSHAT, CDR2 FNYEAQ (reference sequence). The CDR3 is 13 residues long. CDR3 region: CASSLARDSPLHF. In DNA, the CDR3 is TGTGCTAGCAGCTTAGCGCGGGATTCACCCCTCCACTTT. Full variable domain (remainder filled in from reference TRBV7-7 and TRBJ1-6): GAGVSQSPRYKVTKRGQDVTLRCDPISSHATLYWYQQALGQGPEFLTYFNYEAQPDKSGLPSDRFSAERPEGSISTLTIQRTEQRDSAMYRCASSLARDSPLHFGNGTRLTVT.

This clone was seen a single time. The chain is built from TRBV20-1 and TRBJ1-1; no clear D gene. Germline CDR1 reads DFQATT; CDR2 reads SNEGSKA (reference sequence). The CDR3 extends over 13 amino acids. With 3 bases removed from V and 1 base from J, the gap between germline ends came to 9 bases. CDR3 coding DNA: TGCAGTGCTAGTAACAGCAAGAACACTGAAGCTTTCTTT. Protein sequence: CSASNSKNTEAFF.

The chain carries TRBV19 and TRBJ1-3; unclear D gene. The CDR3 is 14 residues long. Trimming cost V 5 bases and J 0 bases, with 8 bases left between them. Germline V CDR1 and CDR2: LNHDA, SQIVND (reference sequence). CDR3 in amino acids: CASSSQSSGNTIYF. The CDR3 bases are TGTGCCAGTAGTTCCCAGTCCTCTGGAAACACCATATATTTT.

The genes are TRBV2 and TRBJ2-2; no definite D call. Between the trimmed V and J ends, which lost 3 bases and 6 bases, there was a span of 8 bases. This CDR3 spans 13 amino acids. Germline CDR1 is SNHLY and CDR2 is FYNNEI. CDR3 DNA: TGTGCCAGCAGTGAGCGCTTCGCCGGGGAGCTGTTTTTT. Translated: CASSERFAGELFF.

J is TRBJ2-1 and V is TRBV19, with D perhaps matching TRBD2 (5 bases). The CDR3 sequence is 17 residues long. CDR1 is LNHDA, CDR2 SQIVND, per germline (reference sequence). Between the trimmed V and J ends, which lost 0 bases and 9 bases, there was a span of 21 bases. In DNA form, the CDR3 reads TGTGCCAGTAGTATAGAAGCGACCTTTAGGGCTGAGGGTGAGCAGTTCTTC. The encoded protein is CASSIEATFRAEGEQFF.

The CDR3 loop is CATKQRDALPYEQYF. The DNA of the CDR3 is TGTGCCACCAAGCAGCGGGACGCCCTGCCTTACGAGCAGTACTTC. The chain employs TRBV24-1 and TRBJ2-7; TRBD2 aligns across 7 bases. CDR3 length equals 15 residues. Germline CDR1 and CDR2: KGHDR and SFDVKD. The trim removed 8 bases at V and 4 bases at J, leaving 13 bases unmatched.

J is TRBJ2-3 and V is TRBV9, with D perhaps TRBD2 (5 bases). This CDR3 region has 16 residues. CDR1 SGDLS and CDR2 YYNGEE come from the germline V gene. Trimming shortened V by 4 bases and J by 2 bases, and 17 bases separated the two germline ends. The CDR3: CASSLPVGGPTDTQYF. The DNA of the CDR3 is TGTGCCAGCAGCCTCCCCGTTGGAGGTCCCACAGATACGCAGTATTTT.

The V gene is TRBV27, the J gene TRBJ2-2; D may be TRBD1 (5 bases). The germline CDR1 and CDR2 sequences are MNHEY and SMNVEV (reference sequence). This CDR3 is built from 14 residues. Between the trimmed V and J ends, which lost 8 bases and 6 bases, there was a span of 16 bases. As DNA, the CDR3 is TGTGCCAGCTCCCAGACAGTTCCACCCGGGGAGCTGTTTTTT. This translates into CASSQTVPPGELFF.

The chain carries TRBV5-4 and TRBJ1-2, with 10 nucleotides matching TRBD1. CDR3 length equals 17 residues. The germline gives CDR1 SGHNT, CDR2 YYREEE (reference sequence). The ends lost 0 bases at V and 7 bases at J; junction bases unmatched: 12. The CDR3 DNA reads TGTGCCAGCAGCTTGGCTGGGACAGGGGTTAAAGTGGCTGGCTACACCTTC. Translation: CASSLAGTGVKVAGYTF.

The chain is built from TRBV27 and TRBJ2-5, with D hard to call. The CDR3 totals 12 residues. Germline V CDR1 and CDR2: MNHEY, SMNVEV (reference sequence). The ends were cut back, 4 bases at V and 2 bases at J, with 5 bases in the middle. DNA for the CDR3: TGTGCCAGCAGTTCCCAGCAAGAGACCCAGTACTTC. Translation: CASSSQQETQYF.

This clone came up a few times. J is TRBJ1-1 and V is TRBV5-1; weak D call: TRBD1 (5 bases). The germline V gene encodes CDR1 SGHRS and CDR2 YFSETQ. The CDR3 consists of 14 residues. Trimming removed 0 bases at V and 0 bases at J, with 6 bases between. CDR3 amino acids: CASSLAQVNTEAFF. CDR3 sequence (DNA): TGCGCCAGCAGCTTGGCACAGGTGAACACTGAAGCTTTCTTT.

The rearrangement joins TRBV5-4 to TRBJ1-6, with TRBD1 identical over 10 bases. Losses at the gene ends were 5 bases for V and 10 bases for J; bases not matched to a gene: 9. CDR1 SGHNT and CDR2 YYREEE come from the germline V gene (reference sequence). There are 15 residues in the CDR3. CDR3 amino acids: CASRPDRGQESPLHF. Written as DNA, the CDR3 is TGTGCCAGCAGGCCCGACAGGGGGCAGGAGTCACCCCTCCACTTT.